Described below is a single T cell receptor beta chain sequence and its context. The CDR3 length is 14 residues. Deletions cut 6 bases from V and 8 bases from J, with 19 bases between. Germline-derived CDR1 and CDR2 are LNHNV and YYDKDF (reference sequence). Clones were sequenced by immunoSEQ multiplex PCR, and TCRdb holds only the in-frame ones, with some missing. The sample shows around 50,000 clones, about 85% of them seen only once. The data derive from a study of blood T cell repertoires in COVID-19. Study-level background: COVID-19 samples, acute and convalescent, were from the United States, Italy and Spain. In each case, the material was cDNA or gDNA derived from T cells, B-cell-depleted T cells, or PBMCs.

Patients of the Seattle cohort, enrolled during active infection, were followed longitudinally. The sample comprised peripheral blood. This chain joins TRBV15 and TRBJ2-5; D is possibly TRBD2 (5 bases). This sequence originates from a woman aged 80 or older with COVID-19, enrolled during active disease. CDR3 region: CATRRAGQENTQYF. The CDR3 region has the DNA TGTGCCACCAGGCGGGCAGGCCAAGAGAATACCCAGTACTTC.